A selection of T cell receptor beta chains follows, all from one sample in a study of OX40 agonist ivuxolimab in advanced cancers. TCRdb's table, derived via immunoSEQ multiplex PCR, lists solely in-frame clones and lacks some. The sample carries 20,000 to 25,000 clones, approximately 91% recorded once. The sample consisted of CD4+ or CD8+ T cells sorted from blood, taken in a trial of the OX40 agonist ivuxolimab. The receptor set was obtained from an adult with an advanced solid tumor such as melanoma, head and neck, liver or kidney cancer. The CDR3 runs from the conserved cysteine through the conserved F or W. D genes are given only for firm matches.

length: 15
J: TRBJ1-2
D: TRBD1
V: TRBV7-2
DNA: TGTGCCAGCAGCTTAGACGGGACAGGGTCAAAAGGCTACACCTTC
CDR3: CASSLDGTGSKGYTF

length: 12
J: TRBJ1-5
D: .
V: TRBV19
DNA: TGTGCCAGTAAGATGGGGTTAGAGCCCCAGCATTTT
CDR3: CASKMGLEPQHF

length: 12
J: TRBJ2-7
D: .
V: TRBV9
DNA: TGTGCCAGCAGCGATGGCGCCGGGACGCAGTACTTC
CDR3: CASSDGAGTQYF

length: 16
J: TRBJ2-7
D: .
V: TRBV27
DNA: TGTGCCAGCAGTTTAGTTTTGGGACACCGGACTTACGAGCAGTACTTC
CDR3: CASSLVLGHRTYEQYF

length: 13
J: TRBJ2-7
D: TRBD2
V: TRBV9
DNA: TGTGCCAGCAGCGCCGGACTAGTTTACGAGCAGTACTTC
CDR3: CASSAGLVYEQYF

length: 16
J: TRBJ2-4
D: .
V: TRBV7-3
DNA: TGTGCCAGCAGCTTGGACTCTCGGCTAGCCAAAAACATTCAGTACTTC
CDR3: CASSLDSRLAKNIQYF

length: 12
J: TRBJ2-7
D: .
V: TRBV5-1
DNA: TGCGCCAGCAGCATGGGCGCCTACGAGCAGTACTTC
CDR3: CASSMGAYEQYF

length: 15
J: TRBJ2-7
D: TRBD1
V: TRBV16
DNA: TGTGCCAGCAGCCAAATAAAGACAGGGCTTTACGAGCAGTACTTC
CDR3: CASSQIKTGLYEQYF

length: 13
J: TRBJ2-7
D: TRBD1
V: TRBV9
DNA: TGTGCCAGCAGCGTAGAAGACAGGGCCGAGCAGTACTTC
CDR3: CASSVEDRAEQYF

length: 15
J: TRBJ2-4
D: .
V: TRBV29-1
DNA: TGCAGCGTTGAAGTGGGACAACTAGCCAAAAACATTCAGTACTTC
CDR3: CSVEVGQLAKNIQYF

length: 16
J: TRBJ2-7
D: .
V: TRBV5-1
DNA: TGCGCCAGCAGCTCCGAGATACAGAGTTTTAACTACGAGCAGTACTTC
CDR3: CASSSEIQSFNYEQYF